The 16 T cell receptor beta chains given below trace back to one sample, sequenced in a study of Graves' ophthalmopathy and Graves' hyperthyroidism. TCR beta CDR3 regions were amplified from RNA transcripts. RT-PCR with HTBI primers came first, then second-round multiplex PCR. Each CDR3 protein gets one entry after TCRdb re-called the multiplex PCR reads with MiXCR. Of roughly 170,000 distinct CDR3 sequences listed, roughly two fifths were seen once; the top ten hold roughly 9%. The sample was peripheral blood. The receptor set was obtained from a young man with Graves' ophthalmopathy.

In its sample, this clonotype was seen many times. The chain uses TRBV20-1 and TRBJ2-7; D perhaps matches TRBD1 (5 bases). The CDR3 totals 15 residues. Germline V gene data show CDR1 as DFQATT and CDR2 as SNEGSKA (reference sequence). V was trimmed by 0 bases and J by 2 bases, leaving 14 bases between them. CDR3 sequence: CSARDRTGTAYEQYF. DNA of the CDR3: TGCAGTGCTAGAGATAGAACAGGTACCGCCTACGAGCAGTACTTC.

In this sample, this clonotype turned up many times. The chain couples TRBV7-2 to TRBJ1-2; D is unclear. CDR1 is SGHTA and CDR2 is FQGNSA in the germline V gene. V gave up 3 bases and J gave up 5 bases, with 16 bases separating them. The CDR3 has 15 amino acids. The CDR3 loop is CASSFSSPLGYGYTF. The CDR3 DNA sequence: TGTGCCAGCAGCTTTTCGTCCCCCTTAGGTTATGGCTACACCTTC.

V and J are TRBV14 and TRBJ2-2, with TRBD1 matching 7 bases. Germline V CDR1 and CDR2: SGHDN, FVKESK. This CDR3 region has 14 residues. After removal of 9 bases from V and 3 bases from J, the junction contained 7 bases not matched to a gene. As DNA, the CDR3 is TGTGCCAGTCGCAGGGGGAGATACACCGGGGAGCTGTTTTTT. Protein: CASRRGRYTGELFF.

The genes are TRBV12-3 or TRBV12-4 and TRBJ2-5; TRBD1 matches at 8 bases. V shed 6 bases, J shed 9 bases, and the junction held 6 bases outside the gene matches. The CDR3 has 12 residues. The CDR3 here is CASSGTGWAQYF. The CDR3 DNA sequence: TGTGCCAGCAGCGGGACAGGTTGGGCCCAGTACTTC.

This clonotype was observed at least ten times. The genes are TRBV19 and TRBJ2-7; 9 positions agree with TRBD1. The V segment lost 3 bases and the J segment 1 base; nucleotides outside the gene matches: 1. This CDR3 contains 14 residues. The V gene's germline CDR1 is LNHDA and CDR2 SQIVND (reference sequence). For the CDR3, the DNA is TGTGCCAGTAGTATTGACAGGGGGTCCTACGAGCAGTACTTC. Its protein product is CASSIDRGSYEQYF.

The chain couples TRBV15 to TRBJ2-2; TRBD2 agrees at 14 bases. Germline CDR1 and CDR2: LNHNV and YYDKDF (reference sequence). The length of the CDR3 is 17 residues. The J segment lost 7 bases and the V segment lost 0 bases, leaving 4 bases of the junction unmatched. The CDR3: CATSRDLTSGRDGELFF. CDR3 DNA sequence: TGTGCCACCAGCAGAGATCTGACTAGCGGGAGGGACGGGGAGCTGTTTTTT.

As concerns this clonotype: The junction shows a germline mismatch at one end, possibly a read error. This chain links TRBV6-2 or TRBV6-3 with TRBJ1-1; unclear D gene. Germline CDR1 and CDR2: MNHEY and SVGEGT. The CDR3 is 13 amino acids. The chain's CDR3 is CAISYSSGGEAFF. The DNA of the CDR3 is TGTGCCATCAGTTACTCGAGCGGAGGGGAAGCTTTCTTT.

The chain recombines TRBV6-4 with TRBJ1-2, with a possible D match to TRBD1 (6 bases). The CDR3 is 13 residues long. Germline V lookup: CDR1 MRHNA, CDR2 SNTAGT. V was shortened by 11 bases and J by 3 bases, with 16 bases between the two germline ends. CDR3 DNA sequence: TGTGCCGCTACTAGGGGGGTGTACTATGGCTACACCTTC. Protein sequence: CAATRGVYYGYTF.

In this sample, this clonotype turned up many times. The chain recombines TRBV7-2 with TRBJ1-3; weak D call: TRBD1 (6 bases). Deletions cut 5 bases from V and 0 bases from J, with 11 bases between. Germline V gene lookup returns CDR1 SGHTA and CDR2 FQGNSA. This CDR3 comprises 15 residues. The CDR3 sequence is CASSTGRLSGNTIYF. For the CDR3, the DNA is TGTGCCAGCAGCACAGGGAGGCTCTCTGGAAACACCATATATTTT.

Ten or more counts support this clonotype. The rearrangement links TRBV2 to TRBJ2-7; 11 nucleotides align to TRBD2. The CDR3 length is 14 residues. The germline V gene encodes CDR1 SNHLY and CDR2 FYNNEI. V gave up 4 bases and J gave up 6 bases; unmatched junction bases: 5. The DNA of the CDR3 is TGTGCCAGCAGTGCGACCCTAGCGGGAGGCGAGCAGTACTTC. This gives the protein CASSATLAGGEQYF.

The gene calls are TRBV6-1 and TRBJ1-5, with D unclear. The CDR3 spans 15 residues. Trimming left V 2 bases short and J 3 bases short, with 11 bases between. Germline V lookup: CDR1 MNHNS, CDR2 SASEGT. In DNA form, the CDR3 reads TGTGCCAGCAGTGAAAATATGGGGTTCAATCAGCCCCAGCATTTT. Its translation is CASSENMGFNQPQHF.

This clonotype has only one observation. The CDR3 bases are TGTGCCAGCAGGGTTCATAGCGGGGGAGCCTACGAGCAGTACTTC. Translated, it gives CASRVHSGGAYEQYF. This rearrangement joins TRBV13 to TRBJ2-7; TRBD2 matches 9 bases. Germline loops: CDR1 PRHDT, CDR2 FYEKMQ (reference sequence). J lost 2 bases, V lost 6 bases, and 8 bases had no gene match. The CDR3 runs 15 residues.

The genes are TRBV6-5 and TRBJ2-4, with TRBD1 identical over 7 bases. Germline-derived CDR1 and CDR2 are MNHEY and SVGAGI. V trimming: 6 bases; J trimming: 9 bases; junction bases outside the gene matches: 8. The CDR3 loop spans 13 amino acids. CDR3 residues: CASRTAGGGIQYF. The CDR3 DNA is TGTGCCAGCAGAACCGCAGGGGGTGGCATTCAGTACTTC.

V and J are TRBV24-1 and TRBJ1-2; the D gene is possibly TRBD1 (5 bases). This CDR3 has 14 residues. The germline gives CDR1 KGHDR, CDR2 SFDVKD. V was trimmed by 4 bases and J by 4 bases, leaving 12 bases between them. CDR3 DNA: TGTGCCACCAGTGACCCTGACAGCCGCTATGGCTACACCTTC. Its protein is CATSDPDSRYGYTF.

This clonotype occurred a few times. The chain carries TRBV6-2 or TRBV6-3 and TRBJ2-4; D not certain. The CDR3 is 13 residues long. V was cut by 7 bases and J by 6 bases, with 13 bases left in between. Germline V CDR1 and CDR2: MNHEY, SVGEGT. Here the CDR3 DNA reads TGTGCCAGCAATCCATCTGTACGAAACATTCAGTACTTC. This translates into CASNPSVRNIQYF.

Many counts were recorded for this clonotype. The DNA of the CDR3 is TGTGCCACCAGTGAGTCAGGGGCCTATGGCTACACCTTC. Its translation: CATSESGAYGYTF. The chain combines TRBV24-1 with TRBJ1-2, with TRBD1 as a possible D gene (6 bases). The germline CDR1 and CDR2 sequences are KGHDR and SFDVKD. The V end was cut by 4 bases, the J end by 4 bases, with 9 bases between. The CDR3 loop spans 13 amino acids.